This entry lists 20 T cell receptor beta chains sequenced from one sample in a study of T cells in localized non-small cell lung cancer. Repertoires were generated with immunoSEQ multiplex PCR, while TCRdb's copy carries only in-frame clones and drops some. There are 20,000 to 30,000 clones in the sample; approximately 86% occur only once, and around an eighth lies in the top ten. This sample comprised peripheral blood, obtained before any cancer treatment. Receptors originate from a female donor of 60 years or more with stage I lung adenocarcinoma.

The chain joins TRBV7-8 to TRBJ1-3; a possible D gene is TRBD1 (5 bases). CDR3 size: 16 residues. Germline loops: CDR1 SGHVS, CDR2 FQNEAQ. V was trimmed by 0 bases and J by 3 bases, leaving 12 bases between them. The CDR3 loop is CASSLAGPRGGNTIYF. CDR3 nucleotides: TGTGCCAGCAGCTTAGCAGGGCCTAGGGGTGGAAACACCATATATTTT.

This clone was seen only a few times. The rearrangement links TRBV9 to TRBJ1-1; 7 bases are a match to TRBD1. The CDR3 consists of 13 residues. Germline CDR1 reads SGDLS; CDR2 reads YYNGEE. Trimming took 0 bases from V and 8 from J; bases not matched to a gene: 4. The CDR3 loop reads CASSVDPGGEAFF. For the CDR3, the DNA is TGTGCCAGCAGCGTAGACCCAGGGGGGGAAGCTTTCTTT.

Here the CDR3 reads CASSERTGGYNEQFF. CDR3 DNA: TGTGCCAGCAGTGAAAGGACAGGGGGGTACAATGAGCAGTTCTTC. The J gene is TRBJ2-1, the V gene TRBV2, with 10 bases aligning to TRBD1. The CDR3 has 15 residues. J gave up 4 bases and V 2 bases, and 2 bases lay outside the gene matches. Germline CDR1 is SNHLY and CDR2 is FYNNEI. Supplemented by reference TRBV2 and TRBJ2-1, the full variable domain reads EPEVTQTPSHQVTQMGQEVILRCVPISNHLYFYWYRQILGQKVEFLVSFYNNEISEKSEIFDDQFSVERPDGSNFTLKIRSTKLEDSAMYFCASSERTGGYNEQFFGPGTRLTVL.

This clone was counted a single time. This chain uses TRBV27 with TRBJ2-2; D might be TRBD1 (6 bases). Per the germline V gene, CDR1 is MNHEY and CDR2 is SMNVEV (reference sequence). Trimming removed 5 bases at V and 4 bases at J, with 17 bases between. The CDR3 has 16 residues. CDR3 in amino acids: CASSLAADRRTGELFF. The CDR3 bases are TGTGCCAGCAGTCTCGCAGCCGACAGGCGCACCGGGGAGCTGTTTTTT.

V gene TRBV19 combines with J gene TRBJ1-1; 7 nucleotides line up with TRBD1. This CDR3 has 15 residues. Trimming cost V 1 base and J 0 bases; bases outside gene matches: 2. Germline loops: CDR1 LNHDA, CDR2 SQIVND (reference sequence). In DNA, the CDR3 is TGTGCCAGTAGTATAGCCCAGGGGGTGAACACTGAAGCTTTCTTT. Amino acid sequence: CASSIAQGVNTEAFF. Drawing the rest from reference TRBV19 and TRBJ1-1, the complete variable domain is DGGITQSPKYLFRKEGQNVTLSCEQNLNHDAMYWYRQDPGQGLRLIYYSQIVNDFQKGDIAEGYSVSREKKESFPLTVTSAQKNPTAFYLCASSIAQGVNTEAFFGQGTRLTVV.

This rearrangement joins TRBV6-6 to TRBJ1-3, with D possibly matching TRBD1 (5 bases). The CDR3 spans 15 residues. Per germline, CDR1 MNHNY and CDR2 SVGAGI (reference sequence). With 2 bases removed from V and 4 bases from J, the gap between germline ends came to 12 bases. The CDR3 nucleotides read TGTGCCAGCAGTTACGAAATTCAGGGAGGAAACACCATATATTTT. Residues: CASSYEIQGGNTIYF.

In nucleotides, the CDR3 is TGTGCCAGAAGCTTAGTTGTGGGGACCAACTATGGCTACACCTTC. Protein product: CARSLVVGTNYGYTF. The chain is built from TRBV7-5 and TRBJ1-2. TRBV7-5 is assigned pseudogene status. The CDR3 runs 15 residues.

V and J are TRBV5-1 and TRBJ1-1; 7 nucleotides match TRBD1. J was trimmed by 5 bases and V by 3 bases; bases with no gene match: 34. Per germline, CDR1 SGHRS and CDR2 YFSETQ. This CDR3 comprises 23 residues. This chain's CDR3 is CASSSPSWPSARRDGQQGTEAFF. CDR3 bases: TGCGCCAGCAGCTCACCCTCCTGGCCAAGCGCGAGAAGAGACGGACAACAGGGGACTGAAGCTTTCTTT.

The CDR3 protein is CASRGRAEAFF. The CDR3 nucleotides are TGTGCCAGCAGAGGTCGGGCTGAAGCTTTCTTT. This chain connects TRBV2 to TRBJ1-1; D unclear. Trimming shortened V by 6 bases and J by 6 bases, and 8 bases separated the two germline ends. Germline assignment: CDR1 SNHLY and CDR2 FYNNEI. The length of the CDR3 is 11 residues.

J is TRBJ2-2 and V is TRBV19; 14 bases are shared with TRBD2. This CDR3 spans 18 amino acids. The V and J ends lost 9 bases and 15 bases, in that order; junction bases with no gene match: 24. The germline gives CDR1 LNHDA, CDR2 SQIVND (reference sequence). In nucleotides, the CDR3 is TGTGCCAGCAGTTTAAACCCCGGGACTAGCGGGAGAGGTGTGCTGATGTTTTTT. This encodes CASSLNPGTSGRGVLMFF.

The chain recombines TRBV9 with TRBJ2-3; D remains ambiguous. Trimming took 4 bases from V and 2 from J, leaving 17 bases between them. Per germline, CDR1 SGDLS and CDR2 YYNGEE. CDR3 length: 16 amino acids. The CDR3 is CASSPQLYGYTDTQYF. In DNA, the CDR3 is TGTGCCAGCAGCCCCCAGTTATACGGTTACACAGATACGCAGTATTTT.

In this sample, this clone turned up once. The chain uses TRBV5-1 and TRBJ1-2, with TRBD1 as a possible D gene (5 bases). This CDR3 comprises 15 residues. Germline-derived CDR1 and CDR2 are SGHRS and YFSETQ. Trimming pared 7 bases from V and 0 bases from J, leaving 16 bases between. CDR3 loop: CASSLEGNANYGYTF. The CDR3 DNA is TGCGCCAGCTCATTGGAGGGGAATGCTAACTATGGCTACACCTTC.

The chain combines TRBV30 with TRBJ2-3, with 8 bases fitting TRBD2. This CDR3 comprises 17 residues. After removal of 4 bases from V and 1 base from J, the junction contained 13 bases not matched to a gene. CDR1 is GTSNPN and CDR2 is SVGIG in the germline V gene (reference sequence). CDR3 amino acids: CAWTLWASGPGTDTQYF. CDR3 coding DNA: TGTGCCTGGACCTTGTGGGCTAGCGGGCCCGGCACAGATACGCAGTATTTT.

The CDR3 here is CASSQAWGTPPPQNEQFF. The CDR3 nucleotides are TGCGCCAGCAGCCAAGCTTGGGGGACTCCCCCTCCGCAAAATGAGCAGTTCTTC. J is TRBJ2-1 and V is TRBV4-1; D might be TRBD2 (6 bases). CDR1 MGHRA and CDR2 YSYEKL come from the germline V gene. V was pared by 1 base and J by 7 bases, with 23 bases between. This CDR3 comprises 18 residues.

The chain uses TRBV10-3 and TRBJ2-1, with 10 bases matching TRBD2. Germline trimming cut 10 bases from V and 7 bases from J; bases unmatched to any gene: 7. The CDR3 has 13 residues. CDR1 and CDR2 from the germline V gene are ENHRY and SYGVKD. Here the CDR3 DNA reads TGTGCCACACAGCGGGAGGGCCATAATGAGCAGTTCTTC. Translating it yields CATQREGHNEQFF.

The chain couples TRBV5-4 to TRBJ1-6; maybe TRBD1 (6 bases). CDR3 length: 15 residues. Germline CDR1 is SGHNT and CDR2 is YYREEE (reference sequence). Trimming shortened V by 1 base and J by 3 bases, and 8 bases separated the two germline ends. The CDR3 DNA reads TGTGCCAGCAGCTTGAAAGGGGGCTATAATTCACCCCTCCACTTT. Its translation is CASSLKGGYNSPLHF.

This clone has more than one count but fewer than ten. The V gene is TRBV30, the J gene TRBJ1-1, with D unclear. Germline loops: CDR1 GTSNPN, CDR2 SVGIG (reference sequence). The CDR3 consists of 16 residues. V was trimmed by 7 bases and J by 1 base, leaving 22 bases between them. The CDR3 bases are TGTGCCTTACGACTGTGGGGTGGTTTGGGGAACACTGAAGCTTTCTTT. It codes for CALRLWGGLGNTEAFF.

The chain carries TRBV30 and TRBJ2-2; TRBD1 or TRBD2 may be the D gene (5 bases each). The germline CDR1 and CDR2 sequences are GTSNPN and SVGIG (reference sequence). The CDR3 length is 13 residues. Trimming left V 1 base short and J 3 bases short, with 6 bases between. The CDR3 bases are TGTGCCTGGAGTGGAGGGGACACCGGGGAGCTGTTTTTT. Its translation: CAWSGGDTGELFF.

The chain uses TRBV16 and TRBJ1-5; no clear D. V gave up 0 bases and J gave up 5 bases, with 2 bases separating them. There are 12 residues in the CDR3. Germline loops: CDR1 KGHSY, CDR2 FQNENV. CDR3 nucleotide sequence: TGTGCCAGCAGCCAATCTCATCAGCCCCAGCATTTT. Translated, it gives CASSQSHQPQHF. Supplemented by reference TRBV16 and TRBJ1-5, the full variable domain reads GEEVAQTPKHLVRGEGQKAKLYCAPIKGHSYVFWYQQVLKNEFKFLISFQNENVFDETGMPKERFSAKCLPNSPCSLEIQATKLEDSAVYFCASSQSHQPQHFGDGTRLSIL.

CDR3 region: CASSLSLDGNLNYGYTF. CDR3 DNA: TGTGCCAGCAGTTTATCCCTAGACGGAAATCTTAACTATGGCTACACCTTC. The chain uses TRBV27 and TRBJ1-2; D is undetermined. The germline CDR1 and CDR2 sequences are MNHEY and SMNVEV (reference sequence). The CDR3 is 17 amino acids. V dropped 0 bases and J dropped 1 base, with 15 bases sitting between them.